This T cell receptor (beta chain) was sequenced for a study of T cells in Graves' hyperthyroidism and ophthalmopathy. Germline loops: CDR1 SGHRS, CDR2 YFSETQ. Germline trimming cut 0 bases from V and 7 bases from J; bases unmatched to any gene: 7. This CDR3 comprises 14 residues. Uncontrolled infection, other autoimmune disease, pregnancy or lactation disqualified patients from enrolment. The diagnoses drew upon clinical symptoms, serum thyroxine and TRAb, thyroid ultrasound and orbital computed tomography. What was amplified from RNA transcripts were TCR beta CDR3 regions. The TCR CDR3 was amplified in a first-round RT-PCR using the HTBI primer set. From the multiplex PCR reads, TCRdb called clonotypes with MiXCR, one entry per CDR3 protein. The profile shows roughly 500,000 distinct CDR3 sequences, over 35% of them singletons.

The sample consisted of peripheral blood or thyroid tissue (not recorded which). The rearrangement joins TRBV5-1 to TRBJ2-7; 7 positions match TRBD1. This TCR was recovered from an adult woman with Graves' disease, either hyperthyroidism or ophthalmopathy (not recorded which). This chain's CDR3 is CASSLEGQIREQYF. CDR3 nucleotide sequence: TGCGCCAGCAGCTTGGAGGGACAGATTCGGGAGCAGTACTTC.